Described below is a single T cell receptor beta chain sequence and its context. The sample comes from a study of T-cell reconstitution after alpha-beta-depleted transplantation in children. V gave up 6 bases and J gave up 3 bases, with 9 bases separating them. The germline V gene has CDR1 KGHSH and CDR2 LQKENI. The CDR3 is 12 amino acids. During its preparation, the TCRbeta library received unique molecular identifiers. MiXCR, run by TCRdb on the PCR reads, gives a single entry per CDR3 protein. The sample lists roughly 250,000 distinct CDR3 sequences; 6.5% to 10% were seen once. This sequence joins TRBV18 and TRBJ2-7; D not resolved. This sequence originates from a male patient between 5 and 17 years old who had a stem cell transplant for acute lymphoblastic leukemia, so the T cells may come from the graft donor. The source was PBMCs, mostly from graft donor cells, collected 180 days after TCRalphabeta/CD19-depleted stem cell transplant. The CDR3 region has the DNA TGTGCCAGCTCCCCAACTCTCTACGAGCAGTACTTC. It specifies CASSPTLYEQYF.